This TCR beta chain stems from a study of shared clonotypes between healthy human individuals. A remark on this clone: Its antigen is currently unknown.

This CDR3 has 14 residues. Germline V lookup: CDR1 LGHNA, CDR2 YSLEER. Trimming pared 1 base from V and 6 bases from J, leaving 10 bases between. Study results and limitations: Sampling covered blood only; tissue repertoires likely differ. At large depth, rarefaction still showed sorted-subset sequencing to be incomplete.

Terminally differentiated effector memory CD45RA+ cells were left out of the naive CD8 fraction, which was CD45RO-negative and positively selected for CCR7. Each donor was a Caucasian adult residing in Nashville, Tennessee. Deep was the level at which the assay was run. TCRdb's copy holds only in-frame clones and misses some; the assay was immunoSEQ multiplex PCR. The sample consists of about 1,900,000 clones, roughly 95% of them appearing once. The receptor was isolated from a man between 18 and 29 years old in good health. Source material: naive CD8+ T cells sorted from blood. V and J are TRBV4-3 and TRBJ2-1; maybe TRBD1 (5 bases). CDR3 in amino acids: CASSQAGRVNEQFF. The DNA for the CDR3 is TGCGCCAGCAGCCAAGCGGGCAGGGTCAATGAGCAGTTCTTC.